This TCR beta chain stems from a study of blood T cells in healthy people across ages. Primers used in a second PCR of roughly 6 to 12 cycles were a sample-barcoded 5' primer and a J-beta primer mix. Via MiXCR, TCRdb re-called the 5' RACE reads, giving one row per CDR3 protein. The repertoire holds some 1.6 million distinct CDR3 sequences, about 32% seen once, with around 11% in the top ten. This CDR3 has 11 residues. V gave up 6 bases and J gave up 3 bases, with 8 bases separating them. Germline CDR1 reads DFQATT; CDR2 reads SNEGSKA (reference sequence). This receptor was taken from a woman in her twenties or thirties in good health. The sequencing input was blood. The V call is TRBV20-1, the J call TRBJ2-5, with D hard to call. The CDR3 DNA follows: TGCAGTGCCCAGGTGGAAGAGACCCAGTACTTC. The encoded protein is CSAQVEETQYF.